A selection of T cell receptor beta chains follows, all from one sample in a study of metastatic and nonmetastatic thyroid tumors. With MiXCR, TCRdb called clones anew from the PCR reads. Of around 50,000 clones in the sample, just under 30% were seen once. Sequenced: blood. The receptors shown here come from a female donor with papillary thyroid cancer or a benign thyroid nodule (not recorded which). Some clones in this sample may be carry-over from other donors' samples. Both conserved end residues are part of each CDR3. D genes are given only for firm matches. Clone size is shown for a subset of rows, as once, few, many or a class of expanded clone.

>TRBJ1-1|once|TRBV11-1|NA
TGTGCCAGCAGCCCATCGACGAACACTGAAGCTTTCTTT
CASSPSTNTEAFF
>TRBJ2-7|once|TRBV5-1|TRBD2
TGCGCCAGCAGCTTGGTAGAGCGGGGGGTCTACGAGCAGTACTTC
CASSLVERGVYEQYF
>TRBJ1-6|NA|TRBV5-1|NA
TGCGCCAGCAGCTTGGGGACGGTCTATAATTCACCTCTCCACTTT
CASSLGTVYNSPLHF
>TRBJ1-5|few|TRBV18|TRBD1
TGTGCCAGCTCGGCAGGGACAGGTATCAATCAGCCCCAGCATTTT
CASSAGTGINQPQHF
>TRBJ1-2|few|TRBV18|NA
TGTGCCAGCTCACCCAGTACGGAAAGGGGCTACACCTTC
CASSPSTERGYTF
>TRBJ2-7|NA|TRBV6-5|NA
TGTGCCAGCAGTTGGCTATTCTACGAGCAGTACTTC
CASSWLFYEQYF
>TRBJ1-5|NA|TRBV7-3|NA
TGTGCCAGCAGCTTACTTTCAGGGGATCAGCCCCAGCATTTT
CASSLLSGDQPQHF
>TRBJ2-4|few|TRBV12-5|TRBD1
TGTGCTAGTGGTTTGTACGGGACAGGGGGAGGCATTCAGTACTTC
CASGLYGTGGGIQYF
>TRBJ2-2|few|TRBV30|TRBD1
TGTGCCTGGGGTACAGGGGCCGGGGAGCTGTTTTTT
CAWGTGAGELFF
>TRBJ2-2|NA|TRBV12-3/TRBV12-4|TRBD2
TGTGCCAGCAGTTCGGGGGGAGGGACCGGGGAGCTGTTTTTT
CASSSGGGTGELFF
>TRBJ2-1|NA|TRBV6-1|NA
TGTGCCAGCAGTGAAGGGCGGGGACTGGTTAATGAGCAGTTCTTC
CASSEGRGLVNEQFF
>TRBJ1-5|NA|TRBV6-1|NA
TGTGCCAGCAGTGAAGAAGCAGGGTATGGGCGGCCCCAGCATTTT
CASSEEAGYGRPQHF
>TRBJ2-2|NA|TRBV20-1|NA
TGCAGTGCTAGGTTGGCGGGCGGGACCGGGGAGCTGTTTTTT
CSARLAGGTGELFF
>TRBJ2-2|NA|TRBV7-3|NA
TGTGCCAGCAGCACATACGGCCCTACCGGGGAGCTGTTTTTT
CASSTYGPTGELFF
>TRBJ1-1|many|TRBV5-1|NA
TGCGCCAGCAGCTTCCGTAGTCCGAACACTGAAGCTTTCTTT
CASSFRSPNTEAFF
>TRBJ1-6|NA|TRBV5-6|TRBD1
TGTGCCAGCAGCTTGGGGGGGACAGATTCACCCCTCCACTTT
CASSLGGTDSPLHF
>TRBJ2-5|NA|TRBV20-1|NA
TGCAGTGAAGACAGGGAGGCGGAGACCCAGTACTTC
CSEDREAETQYF
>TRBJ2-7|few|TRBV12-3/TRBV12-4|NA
TGTGCCAGCAGTTTACAGGGAAGCTCCTACGAGCAGTACTTC
CASSLQGSSYEQYF
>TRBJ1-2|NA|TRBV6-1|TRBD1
TGTGCCAGCAGACCACCGGGACAGGGGGGAAGTGGCTACACCTTC
CASRPPGQGGSGYTF
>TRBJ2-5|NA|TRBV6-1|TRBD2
TGTGCCAGCAGATGCTGCGGGGGGAGGCAGACCCAGTACTTC
CASRCCGGRQTQYF
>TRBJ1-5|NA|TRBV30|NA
TGTGCCTGGAGTGTTCGGGGGGCTGGGGCCCAGCATTTT
CAWSVRGAGAQHF
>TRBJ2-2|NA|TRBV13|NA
TGTGCCAGCAGCCCCCCCCCGGGGAGTGCCGGGGAGCTGTTTTTT
CASSPPPGSAGELFF
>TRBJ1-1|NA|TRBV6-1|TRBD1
TGTGCCAGCAGCAGGGGGTTAGGGCCTGAAGCTTTCTTT
CASSRGLGPEAFF